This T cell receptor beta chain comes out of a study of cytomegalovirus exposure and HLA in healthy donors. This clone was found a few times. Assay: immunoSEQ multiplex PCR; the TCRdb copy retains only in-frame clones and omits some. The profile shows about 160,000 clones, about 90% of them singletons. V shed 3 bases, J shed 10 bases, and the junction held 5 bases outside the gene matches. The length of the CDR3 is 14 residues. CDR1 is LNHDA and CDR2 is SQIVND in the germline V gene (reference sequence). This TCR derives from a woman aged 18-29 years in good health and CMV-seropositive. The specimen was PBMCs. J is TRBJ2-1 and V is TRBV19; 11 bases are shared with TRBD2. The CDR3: CASSIKRLAGEQFF. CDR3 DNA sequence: TGTGCCAGTAGTATCAAAAGACTAGCGGGGGAGCAGTTCTTC.